These 21 T cell receptor beta chains were sequenced from one sample in a study of blood T cell repertoires in COVID-19. Only in-frame clones appear in the TCRdb table, and some are missing; sequencing was by immunoSEQ multiplex PCR. Counted here are just under 60,000 clones, about 90% occurring once; the ten biggest clones make up about 4.4%. Sequencing was done on a sample of peripheral blood. These receptors were collected from a man aged 55 to 69 with acute or convalescent COVID-19.

CDR3 sequence reads: CASSVRGTHPGEQFF. CDR3 DNA sequence: TGTGCCAGCAGCGTCAGAGGAACACACCCGGGGGAGCAGTTCTTC. V gene TRBV9 combines with J gene TRBJ2-1; TRBD2 is a possible D gene (5 bases). CDR3 length: 15 amino acids. Trimming cost V 2 bases and J 10 bases, with 19 bases left between them. Germline values: CDR1 SGDLS, CDR2 YYNGEE.

J is TRBJ1-2 and V is TRBV28; TRBD1 aligns across 8 bases. Germline V lookup: CDR1 MDHEN, CDR2 SYDVKM. This CDR3 has 16 amino acids. After removal of 11 bases from V and 4 bases from J, the junction contained 18 bases not matched to a gene. The CDR3 DNA reads as TGTGCCGTGGGAGGGCAGGGGGCTAGTGAGTCCTATGGCTACACCTTC. Its protein product is CAVGGQGASESYGYTF.

This sequence joins TRBV5-4 and TRBJ1-1; weak D call: TRBD1 (6 bases). The length of the CDR3 is 15 residues. Trimming shortened V by 4 bases and J by 0 bases, and 13 bases separated the two germline ends. Germline CDR1 is SGHNT and CDR2 is YYREEE (reference sequence). The chain's CDR3 is CASSPKDSVNTEAFF. The CDR3 region has the DNA TGTGCCAGCAGCCCCAAGGACAGCGTGAACACTGAAGCTTTCTTT.

This rearrangement joins TRBV30 to TRBJ2-5, with D possibly being TRBD1 (5 bases). CDR3 length equals 14 residues. CDR1 and CDR2 (germline): GTSNPN, SVGIG (reference sequence). Trimming left V 0 bases short and J 2 bases short, with 10 bases between. CDR3: CAWSVGAPQETQYF. For the CDR3, the DNA is TGTGCCTGGAGTGTAGGGGCCCCACAAGAGACCCAGTACTTC.

V gene TRBV11-1 combines with J gene TRBJ2-1; tentative D call: TRBD1 (6 bases). This CDR3 is built from 13 residues. CDR1 and CDR2 from the germline V gene are SGHAT and FQDESV (reference sequence). V lost 1 base and J 6 bases, leaving 7 bases between the germline ends. Here the CDR3 DNA reads TGTGCCAGCAGCTTAGGGGGGCTCAATGAGCAGTTCTTC. Its protein is CASSLGGLNEQFF. The whole variable domain, filled in from reference TRBV11-1 and TRBJ2-1, reads EAEVAQSPRYKITEKSQAVAFWCDPISGHATLYWYRQILGQGPELLVQFQDESVVDDSQLPKDRFSAERLKGVDSTLKIQPAELGDSAMYLCASSLGGLNEQFFGPGTRLTVL.

The chain is built from TRBV7-9 and TRBJ2-1, with 9 bases that match TRBD1. CDR1 is SEHNR, CDR2 FQNEAQ, per germline (reference sequence). With 3 bases clipped from V and 10 bases from J, the junction kept 10 bases outside the gene matches. This CDR3 region has 15 residues. The DNA for the CDR3 is TGTGCCAGCAGCTTCGGACAGGGGTTGCAAATAGAGCAGTTCTTC. This codes for CASSFGQGLQIEQFF.

This rearrangement joins TRBV5-1 to TRBJ2-7, with 10 bases aligning to TRBD2. Germline V gives CDR1 SGHRS, CDR2 YFSETQ. V lost 4 bases, J lost 0 bases, and 4 bases stayed unmatched. The length of the CDR3 is 15 residues. The CDR3: CASSPRTSGSYEQYF. The CDR3 nucleotides are TGCGCCAGCAGCCCCCGGACTAGCGGCTCCTACGAGCAGTACTTC.

The chain recombines TRBV9 with TRBJ2-2, with D hard to call. Germline V gene data show CDR1 as SGDLS and CDR2 as YYNGEE. This CDR3 has 14 amino acids. V lost 4 bases, J lost 1 base, and 8 bases lay in between. The CDR3 nucleotides are TGTGCCAGCAGCCCGACGGGGAACACCGGGGAGCTGTTTTTT. It translates to CASSPTGNTGELFF.

The chain recombines TRBV10-3 with TRBJ2-1, with TRBD2 as a possible D gene (6 bases). The CDR3 is 19 residues long. With 4 bases removed from V and 1 base from J, the gap between germline ends came to 23 bases. Germline assignment: CDR1 ENHRY and CDR2 SYGVKD. The CDR3 reads CAISAALAKGPGSYNEQFF. The CDR3 nucleotides read TGTGCCATCAGTGCGGCTCTAGCGAAGGGACCAGGTTCCTACAATGAGCAGTTCTTC.

The chain carries TRBV21-1 and TRBJ1-5. TRBV21-1 is classified as a pseudogene. This CDR3 has 17 amino acids. The DNA of the CDR3 is TGTGCCAGCAGCAAAAGTGTCTTCTGGGGAGAGAATCAGCCCCAGCATTTT. Translation: CASSKSVFWGENQPQHF.

The rearrangement uses TRBV24-1 and TRBJ2-2, with a weak D call TRBD2 (5 bases). The CDR3 loop spans 15 amino acids. Per the germline V gene, CDR1 is KGHDR and CDR2 is SFDVKD. Trimming took off 3 bases at V and 6 bases at J, with 13 bases between the two ends. CDR3 residues: CATSDGWQEAGELFF. CDR3 DNA sequence: TGTGCCACCAGTGATGGTTGGCAGGAGGCCGGGGAGCTGTTTTTT.

The chain employs TRBV7-2 and TRBJ1-5; D is possibly TRBD1 (5 bases). The V and J ends lost 1 base and 15 bases respectively, with 10 bases between them. This CDR3 is built from 11 residues. Germline V gene data show CDR1 as SGHTA and CDR2 as FQGNSA. The CDR3 region is CASSLGGLRHF. CDR3 bases: TGTGCCAGCAGCTTAGGGGGCTTGCGGCATTTT.

The chain links TRBV6-5 to TRBJ1-1; D uncertain. The CDR3 loop spans 13 amino acids. Trimming stripped 2 bases from V and 0 bases from J, with 4 bases between. Germline CDR1 and CDR2: MNHEY and SVGAGI. In DNA, the CDR3 is TGTGCCAGCAGTTACCAGATGAACACTGAAGCTTTCTTT. Translating it yields CASSYQMNTEAFF.

This chain connects TRBV28 to TRBJ1-5, with a weak D call TRBD1 (5 bases). The germline gives CDR1 MDHEN, CDR2 SYDVKM. With 3 bases removed from V and 4 bases from J, the gap between germline ends came to 13 bases. CDR3 length equals 15 residues. The CDR3 sequence is CASSFAQGGNQPQHF. The CDR3 DNA sequence: TGTGCCAGCAGTTTCGCCCAGGGCGGTAATCAGCCCCAGCATTTT. Variable domain in full (rest from reference TRBV28 and TRBJ1-5): DVKVTQSSRYLVKRTGEKVFLECVQDMDHENMFWYRQDPGLGLRLIYFSYDVKMKEKGDIPEGYSVSREKKERFSLILESASTNQTSMYLCASSFAQGGNQPQHFGDGTRLSIL.

V is TRBV2 and J is TRBJ2-2, with 8 nucleotides matching TRBD1. CDR1 and CDR2 from the germline V gene are SNHLY and FYNNEI. J gave up 7 bases and V 5 bases, and 9 bases lay outside the gene matches. CDR3 length: 15 residues. The CDR3 reads CASSFTGGRGGELFF. In DNA form, the CDR3 reads TGTGCCAGCAGTTTTACAGGGGGACGCGGCGGGGAGCTGTTTTTT.

This chain connects TRBV29-1 to TRBJ2-7; D perhaps matches TRBD1 (5 bases). From germline, CDR1 is SQVTM and CDR2 ANQGSEA. Trimming took 5 bases from V and 0 from J, leaving 8 bases between them. This CDR3 has 12 amino acids. For the CDR3, the DNA is TGCAGCGTTACAGGAATCTCCTACGAGCAGTACTTC. Translation: CSVTGISYEQYF.

This clone was seen a single time. The gene calls are TRBV14 and TRBJ2-2; tentative D call: TRBD1 (6 bases). Trimming took off 5 bases at V and 5 bases at J, with 18 bases between the two ends. The germline CDR1 and CDR2 sequences are SGHDN and FVKESK. The CDR3 has 16 amino acids. CDR3 loop: CASSSQQGGRTGELFF. As DNA, the CDR3 is TGTGCCAGCAGCTCACAGCAAGGGGGACGGACCGGGGAGCTGTTTTTT.

This clone has a single count. V and J are TRBV18 and TRBJ2-1, with 7 positions matching TRBD2. The junction had 6 bases not matched to a gene; V was cut back by 0 bases and J by 7 bases. The germline gives CDR1 KGHSH, CDR2 LQKENI. The CDR3 extends over 15 amino acids. The CDR3 nucleotides read TGTGCCAGCTCACCACCGAGCGGGGAGTGGAATGAGCAGTTCTTC. Protein sequence: CASSPPSGEWNEQFF.

The chain recombines TRBV27 with TRBJ2-1, with 11 positions matching TRBD2. The CDR3 runs to 15 residues. Germline CDR1 reads MNHEY; CDR2 reads SMNVEV (reference sequence). Unmatched junction bases numbered 11, after V lost 6 bases and J lost 10 bases. CDR3 residues: CASSAGTSGLAEQFF. The CDR3 region has the DNA TGTGCCAGCAGCGCTGGGACTAGCGGTTTGGCGGAGCAGTTCTTC.

This clone was counted a single time. The chain employs TRBV5-1 and TRBJ2-1, with TRBD2 as a possible D gene (5 bases). Trimming removed 2 bases from V and 6 bases from J, with 6 bases in between. This CDR3 is 12 amino acids long. Germline-derived CDR1 and CDR2 are SGHRS and YFSETQ. The CDR3 loop is CASSLTSNEQFF. The CDR3 bases are TGCGCCAGCAGCTTAACTAGCAATGAGCAGTTCTTC. Complete variable domain (other parts from reference TRBV5-1 and TRBJ2-1): KAGVTQTPRYLIKTRGQQVTLSCSPISGHRSVSWYQQTPGQGLQFLFEYFSETQRNKGNFPGRFSGRQFSNSRSEMNVSTLELGDSALYLCASSLTSNEQFFGPGTRLTVL.

This chain joins TRBV28 and TRBJ1-2, with D maybe TRBD1 (5 bases). Germline V gene data show CDR1 as MDHEN and CDR2 as SYDVKM. The CDR3 sequence is 14 residues long. Trimming stripped 5 bases from V and 3 bases from J, with 13 bases between. CDR3 coding DNA: TGTGCCAGCAGTCCCGGGGGGGAGGACTATGGCTACACCTTC. It encodes CASSPGGEDYGYTF.